Each of the 27 T cell receptor beta chains below was sequenced from the same sample in a study of blood T cell repertoires in COVID-19. Sequencing was performed with immunoSEQ multiplex PCR; in TCRdb, only in-frame clones are kept and a portion is missing. Of more than 110,000 clones in the sample, roughly 73% are singletons; the top ten hold roughly 9%. Sequencing was performed on peripheral blood. The origin of the receptors is a woman in her forties or fifties with active or convalescent COVID-19.

V and J are TRBV30 and TRBJ2-7; 7 bases fit TRBD1. In germline, CDR1 is GTSNPN, CDR2 SVGIG (reference sequence). The CDR3 covers 13 residues. The trim removed 4 bases at V and 2 bases at J, leaving 5 bases unmatched. This chain's CDR3 is CAWKRDRPYEQYF. The DNA of the CDR3 is TGTGCCTGGAAACGGGACAGACCCTACGAGCAGTACTTC.

The J gene is TRBJ1-5, the V gene TRBV2, with D maybe TRBD1 (5 bases). CDR3 size: 15 residues. V was cut by 3 bases and J by 1 base, with 10 bases left in between. CDR1 and CDR2 (germline): SNHLY, FYNNEI. The CDR3, as DNA: TGTGCCAGCAGTGAGGATGGGGCGAGCAATCAGCCCCAGCATTTT. This translates into CASSEDGASNQPQHF.

J is TRBJ1-4 and V is TRBV10-3, with D hard to call. The germline V gene encodes CDR1 ENHRY and CDR2 SYGVKD. Trimming cost V 6 bases and J 10 bases, with 12 bases left between them. This CDR3 spans 12 amino acids. For the CDR3, the DNA is TGTGCCATCAGCGCTAATGGAGCAAAACTGTTTTTT. Translated, it gives CAISANGAKLFF.

The gene calls are TRBV11-2 and TRBJ1-2; D is perhaps TRBD1 (5 bases). The CDR3 length is 15 residues. Germline assignment: CDR1 SGHAT and CDR2 FQNNGV. The V gene lost 5 bases and the J gene lost 2 bases, with 15 bases spanning the gap. CDR3 sequence (DNA): TGTGCCAGCAGCCCCTCGTCAGGGATGAACTATGGCTACACCTTC. It encodes CASSPSSGMNYGYTF.

This chain links TRBV6-5 with TRBJ2-1, with 7 bases identical to TRBD2. Germline lookup yields CDR1 MNHEY and CDR2 SVGAGI. The CDR3 is 15 amino acids. V shed 6 bases and J 8 bases; nucleotides not matched to a gene: 13. The CDR3 DNA follows: TGTGCCAGCAGGGGATCGGGGAGGGATGGCGATGAGCAGTTCTTC. Translation gives CASRGSGRDGDEQFF.

V and J are TRBV6-2 or TRBV6-3 and TRBJ2-1; tentatively, D is TRBD2 (5 bases). Between the trimmed V and J ends, which lost 2 bases and 3 bases, there was a span of 20 bases. In germline, CDR1 is MNHEY, CDR2 SVGEGT. CDR3 length: 18 residues. CDR3 DNA sequence: TGTGCCAGCAGTTACCCCTCTGGAGGCGGGCGAAACTACAATGAGCAGTTCTTC. Its translation: CASSYPSGGGRNYNEQFF.

This clone was detected many times. V is TRBV28 and J is TRBJ2-2; D unclear. The CDR3 extends over 12 amino acids. CDR1 is MDHEN and CDR2 is SYDVKM in the germline V gene. V lost 6 bases, J lost 6 bases, and 8 bases lay in between. CDR3 sequence (DNA): TGTGCCAGCAGACCGGTTGCCGGGGAGCTGTTTTTT. Its protein product is CASRPVAGELFF.

The CDR3 protein is CASRDRDRGREKLFF. The CDR3 DNA reads TGTGCCAGCAGAGATCGGGACAGGGGGCGAGAAAAACTGTTTTTT. The chain uses TRBV25-1 and TRBJ1-4, with 12 positions matching TRBD1. V shed 6 bases, J shed 8 bases, and the junction held 7 bases outside the gene matches. The CDR3 consists of 15 residues. Germline CDR1 and CDR2: MGHDK and SYGVNS. The complete variable domain, with remaining parts taken from reference TRBV25-1 and TRBJ1-4, reads EADIYQTPRYLVIGTGKKITLECSQTMGHDKMYWYQQDPGMELHLIHYSYGVNSTEKGDLSSESTVSRIRTEHFPLTLESARPSHTSQYLCASRDRDRGREKLFFGSGTQLSVL.

This sequence joins TRBV29-1 and TRBJ1-1; no firm D call. The germline V gene encodes CDR1 SQVTM and CDR2 ANQGSEA. The V end lost 2 bases, the J end lost 0 bases, and 4 bases lay between the germline ends. The CDR3 spans 12 residues. CDR3 sequence (DNA): TGCAGCGTTGAATACATGAACACTGAAGCTTTCTTT. It yields the protein CSVEYMNTEAFF.

CDR3 loop: CASSFDMPASRDTQYF. The CDR3 DNA sequence: TGTGCCAGCAGCTTCGATATGCCAGCGAGCCGGGATACGCAGTATTTT. The chain is built from TRBV11-2 and TRBJ2-3; D gene unclear. Trimming stripped 3 bases from V and 6 bases from J, with 19 bases between. Germline V gene lookup returns CDR1 SGHAT and CDR2 FQNNGV. The CDR3 runs to 16 residues.

V gene TRBV7-2 combines with J gene TRBJ2-5; 13 nucleotides line up with TRBD2. This CDR3 contains 18 residues. With V trimmed by 4 bases and J by 2 bases, 10 bases remained unmatched. Germline V lookup: CDR1 SGHTA, CDR2 FQGNSA. CDR3 residues: CASSSRTSGGRRQETQYF. CDR3 nucleotide sequence: TGTGCCAGCAGCTCACGGACTAGCGGGGGCCGGAGGCAAGAGACCCAGTACTTC.

This clone was detected only a few times. The V gene is TRBV28, the J gene TRBJ1-6, with a weak D call TRBD1 (6 bases). V lost 5 bases and J 9 bases, leaving 11 bases between the germline ends. Germline V lookup: CDR1 MDHEN, CDR2 SYDVKM. The CDR3 runs to 13 residues. The CDR3 bases are TGTGCCAGCAGTAACGACAGGTTTTCACCCCTCCACTTT. Its protein is CASSNDRFSPLHF.

This clone has just a few counts. This chain joins TRBV7-2 and TRBJ1-6; D is uncertain. CDR3 length: 13 amino acids. Germline V CDR1 and CDR2: SGHTA, FQGNSA. The V end lost 1 base, the J end lost 7 bases, and 5 bases lay between the germline ends. The CDR3 nucleotides read TGTGCCAGCAGCTTAGACAGCAATTCACCCCTCCACTTT. This codes for CASSLDSNSPLHF.

This clone was recorded at least ten times. This sequence joins TRBV7-9 and TRBJ2-7; TRBD2 matches 8 bases. Per the germline V gene, CDR1 is SEHNR and CDR2 is FQNEAQ (reference sequence). With V trimmed by 1 base and J by 6 bases, 8 bases remained unmatched. CDR3 length equals 15 residues. CDR3 region: CASSLGAGGVSEQYF. CDR3 nucleotide sequence: TGTGCCAGCAGCTTAGGGGCCGGGGGGGTTTCCGAGCAGTACTTC.

The V call is TRBV7-9, the J call TRBJ1-1; unclear D gene. Trimming cost V 4 bases and J 2 bases, with 5 bases left between them. Germline CDR1 is SEHNR and CDR2 is FQNEAQ (reference sequence). The CDR3 runs 12 residues. CDR3 in DNA: TGTGCCAGCAGCTCGCGTAACACTGAAGCTTTCTTT. The encoded protein is CASSSRNTEAFF.

This chain joins TRBV28 and TRBJ2-1; 9 bases map to TRBD2. Germline V lookup: CDR1 MDHEN, CDR2 SYDVKM. CDR3 length: 15 residues. V trimming: 7 bases; J trimming: 8 bases; junction bases outside the gene matches: 12. DNA for the CDR3: TGTGCCAGCATCCCGACTAGCGGCCCTGGTCATGAGCAGTTCTTC. Translated, it gives CASIPTSGPGHEQFF.

The rearrangement links TRBV5-4 to TRBJ1-2, with D perhaps TRBD1 (6 bases). Germline CDR1 SGHNT, CDR2 YYREEE (reference sequence). This CDR3 has 15 residues. V lost 4 bases and J 8 bases, leaving 21 bases between the germline ends. The CDR3 bases are TGTGCCAGCAGCGGTGACAGGAGAGTTGCGGTGGGCTACACCTTC. Translated, it gives CASSGDRRVAVGYTF.

This chain connects TRBV7-2 to TRBJ2-3, with TRBD2 matching 14 bases. Germline V gene data show CDR1 as SGHTA and CDR2 as FQGNSA. The trim removed 0 bases at V and 5 bases at J, leaving 10 bases unmatched. The CDR3 extends over 19 amino acids. The CDR3 loop is CASSLAWTSGRPGVDTQYF. The CDR3, as DNA: TGTGCCAGCAGCTTAGCTTGGACTAGCGGGAGGCCGGGTGTAGATACGCAGTATTTT.

This clone was recorded a few times. The rearrangement links TRBV28 to TRBJ2-3; tentatively, D is TRBD2 (5 bases). The CDR3 extends over 15 amino acids. V was pared by 6 bases and J by 3 bases, with 16 bases between. The V gene's germline CDR1 is MDHEN and CDR2 SYDVKM. CDR3 in DNA: TGTGCCAGCAGACCGGGATTCCTTGGGACAGATACGCAGTATTTT. As protein: CASRPGFLGTDTQYF.

V gene TRBV18 combines with J gene TRBJ1-1; D is uncertain. The CDR3 is 14 amino acids. The ends were cut back, 6 bases at V and 0 bases at J, with 11 bases in the middle. Germline-derived CDR1 and CDR2 are KGHSH and LQKENI. CDR3 nucleotides: TGTGCCAGCTCGCCGAGTGAATTGAACACTGAAGCTTTCTTT. Translated: CASSPSELNTEAFF.

This chain joins TRBV6-2 or TRBV6-3 and TRBJ2-7; a weak D match, TRBD1 (6 bases). The CDR3 totals 14 residues. Germline assignment: CDR1 MNHEY and CDR2 SVGEGT. V lost 2 bases and J 2 bases, leaving 10 bases between the germline ends. CDR3 sequence: CASSYPTGAYEQYF. Written as DNA, the CDR3 is TGTGCCAGCAGTTACCCGACAGGAGCCTACGAGCAGTACTTC.

The V and J genes are TRBV7-2 and TRBJ2-5; 8 bases are a match to TRBD2. The CDR3 totals 15 residues. Per the germline V gene, CDR1 is SGHTA and CDR2 is FQGNSA. Trimming removed 4 bases from V and 3 bases from J; junction bases left unmatched: 7. CDR3 in amino acids: CASSSRLATKETQYF. For the CDR3, the DNA is TGTGCCAGCAGCTCCAGACTAGCGACTAAAGAGACCCAGTACTTC.

The chain combines TRBV7-9 with TRBJ2-5; D gene unclear. Per the germline V gene, CDR1 is SEHNR and CDR2 is FQNEAQ (reference sequence). The CDR3 runs 12 residues. The V end lost 2 bases, the J end lost 5 bases, and 6 bases lay between the germline ends. CDR3 residues: CASSLLQETQYF. Written as DNA, the CDR3 is TGTGCCAGCAGCTTATTGCAGGAGACCCAGTACTTC.

The V gene is TRBV24-1, the J gene TRBJ2-2; 7 positions match TRBD2. The CDR3 sequence is 17 residues long. Germline V gene data show CDR1 as KGHDR and CDR2 as SFDVKD. V shed 2 bases and J 5 bases; nucleotides not matched to a gene: 10. This CDR3 is CATSDSELARSTGELFF. CDR3 coding DNA: TGTGCCACCAGTGATTCCGAACTAGCGAGGAGTACCGGGGAGCTGTTTTTT.

This chain links TRBV5-4 with TRBJ2-3; TRBD1 might be the D (5 bases). Trimming cost V 2 bases and J 1 base, with 8 bases left between them. This CDR3 is built from 14 residues. The V gene's germline CDR1 is SGHNT and CDR2 YYREEE (reference sequence). The CDR3 DNA reads as TGTGCCAGCAGCTTCTCCAGGGGCACAGATACGCAGTATTTT. Translated: CASSFSRGTDTQYF.

The V call is TRBV18, the J call TRBJ2-5; D possibly corresponds to TRBD2 (6 bases). CDR1 and CDR2 (germline): KGHSH, LQKENI. The CDR3 covers 14 residues. V lost 1 base to trimming and J lost 2 bases, with 8 bases between them. CDR3 coding DNA: TGTGCCAGCTCACCACATCGGGGGCAAGAGACCCAGTACTTC. This codes for CASSPHRGQETQYF.

Concerning this clone: The sample has other DNA sequences that encode this CDR3 too. The CDR3 DNA follows: TGTGCCAGCAGCTTGGGCAGCGGGAGCAATCAGCCCCAGCATTTT. Translation gives CASSLGSGSNQPQHF. The chain employs TRBV7-2 and TRBJ1-5; D remains ambiguous. From germline, CDR1 is SGHTA and CDR2 FQGNSA. Trimming stripped 3 bases from V and 1 base from J, with 10 bases between. This CDR3 contains 15 residues.